Listed here is a single T cell receptor beta chain. As yet, its antigen is unknown. The sample belongs to a study of cytomegalovirus exposure and HLA in healthy donors. Study-wide results and caveats: A subsequent analysis found that TCR clusters from the first cohort also tended to co-occur in the approximately 130 validation repertoires, with approximately 95% of cluster scores above 0. Cytomegalovirus status was reportedly diagnosed by the classifier with high specificity and sensitivity.

Clones were read by immunoSEQ multiplex PCR, and TCRdb kept only the in-frame ones, dropping some. Of roughly 130,000 clones listed, roughly 89% are singletons. The germline V and J ends were trimmed by 5 bases and 4 bases, with 14 bases remaining between them. This CDR3 is built from 14 residues. The germline gives CDR1 SGHTA, CDR2 FQGNSA. The TCR originated in a man aged 25-40 years in good health and CMV-seronegative. The chain couples TRBV7-2 to TRBJ1-2, with D possibly matching TRBD1 (5 bases). The sample taken for sequencing was PBMCs. The CDR3 protein is CASSISQGFYGYTF. The CDR3, as DNA: TGTGCCAGCAGCATTAGTCAGGGTTTCTATGGCTACACCTTC.